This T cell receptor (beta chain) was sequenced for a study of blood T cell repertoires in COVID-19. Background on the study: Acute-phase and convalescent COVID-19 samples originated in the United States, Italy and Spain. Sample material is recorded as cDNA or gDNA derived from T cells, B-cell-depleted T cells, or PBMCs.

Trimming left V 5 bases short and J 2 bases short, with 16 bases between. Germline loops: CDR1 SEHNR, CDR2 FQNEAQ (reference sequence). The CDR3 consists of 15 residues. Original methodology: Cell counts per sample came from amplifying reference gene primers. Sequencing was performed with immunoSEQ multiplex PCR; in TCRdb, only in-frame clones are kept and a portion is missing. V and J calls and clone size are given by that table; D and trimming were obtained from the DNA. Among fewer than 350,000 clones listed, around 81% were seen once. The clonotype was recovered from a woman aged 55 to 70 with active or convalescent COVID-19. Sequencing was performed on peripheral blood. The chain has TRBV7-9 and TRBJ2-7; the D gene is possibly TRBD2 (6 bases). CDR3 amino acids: CASSPRGRGAYEQYF. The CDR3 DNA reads TGTGCCAGCAGCCCTCGTGGGCGGGGAGCCTACGAGCAGTACTTC.